This T cell receptor beta chain is drawn from a study of graft-versus-host responses after intestinal transplantation. Study-wide background: The transplants performed in recipients were multivisceral, liver-intestinal, or isolated intestinal. The whole recipient group had anti-thymocyte globulin induction followed by tacrolimus and steroids for around three years.

The CDR3 has 15 amino acids. Trimming took 2 bases from V and 3 from J; bases not matched to a gene: 6. Germline V gives CDR1 LGHNA, CDR2 YNFKEQ. Study observations and caveats: GvH clones were found in recipient marrow; some appeared first in ileum or blood. Patients with graft-donor T cell macrochimerism had high graft-versus-host to host-versus-graft clonal ratios in allografts.

Remarks on this clone: Its cognate antigen is unknown.

Here immunoSEQ multiplex PCR was the method, and the copy in TCRdb shows in-frame clones only, minus some. The sample lists approximately 88,000 clones; approximately 94% were seen once. The sample here was unstimulated CD4+ T cells sorted from spleen or lymph node cells, taken before transplant. This chain links TRBV4-2 with TRBJ2-5; 7 bases are a match to TRBD2. This clonotype was sampled from a human donor who was the organ donor for an intestinal transplant. CDR3 sequence reads: CASSQPGTTKETQYF. As DNA, the CDR3 is TGTGCCAGCAGCCAACCCGGGACTACGAAAGAGACCCAGTACTTC.